At least ten counts were recorded for the clone carrying this T cell receptor beta chain. TCRdb passed the 5' RACE reads through MiXCR, listing each CDR3 protein once. The table lists hundreds of thousands of distinct CDR3 sequences, around a sixth of them singletons. This record belongs to a study of identical twins. This same sample was also taken into another study, of T cells expressing NK-cell markers.

Input material: PBMCs. This clonotype was sampled from a young woman in good health.

The CDR3, as DNA: TGCAGTCCGGGTAAGACGGGAACCTACGAGCAGTACTTC. It yields the protein CSPGKTGTYEQYF. The V call is TRBV20-1, the J call TRBJ2-7; D may be TRBD2 (5 bases). The CDR3 runs to 13 residues. Trimming pared 8 bases from V and 2 bases from J, leaving 16 bases between. CDR1 and CDR2 (germline): DFQATT, SNEGSKA (reference sequence).